Shown below are 20 T cell receptor beta chains from a single sample sequenced in a study of T cell responses to AZD1222 COVID-19 vaccine. Sequenced by immunoSEQ multiplex PCR; TCRdb stores in-frame clones only, minus some. The table has approximately 110,000 clones, around 92% seen once; the top ten hold approximately 8%. The sequencing here drew on peripheral blood, taken 28 days after the second AZD1222 dose. The receptor set was obtained from an adult who received the AZD1222 COVID-19 vaccine.

The rearrangement joins TRBV5-6 to TRBJ2-3; 13 nucleotides agree with TRBD2. CDR1 and CDR2 (germline): SGHDT, YYEEEE. The CDR3 extends over 16 amino acids. V dropped 4 bases and J dropped 4; count of bases not matched to a gene: 6. The CDR3 loop reads CASSTGTSGMSDTQYF. The DNA for the CDR3 is TGTGCCAGCAGCACCGGGACTAGCGGGATGTCAGATACGCAGTATTTT. Using reference TRBV5-6 and TRBJ2-3 for the parts outside the CDR3, the full variable domain is DAGVTQSPTHLIKTRGQQVTLRCSPKSGHDTVSWYQQALGQGPQFIFQYYEEEERQRGNFPDRFSGHQFPNYSSELNVNALLLGDSALYLCASSTGTSGMSDTQYFGPGTRLTVL.

The chain couples TRBV12-5 to TRBJ2-1, with TRBD2 identical over 9 bases. The CDR3 consists of 20 residues. In germline, CDR1 is LGHNT, CDR2 FRNRAP. The V and J ends lost 0 bases and 0 bases, in that order; junction bases with no gene match: 12. The CDR3 DNA reads as TGTGCTAGTGGTTTGGTAGCCGATTTAGCGGGGGTTAGCTCCTACAATGAGCAGTTCTTC. Amino acids: CASGLVADLAGVSSYNEQFF.

The chain carries TRBV5-1 and TRBJ2-2; TRBD2 is a possible D gene (6 bases). Germline V lookup: CDR1 SGHRS, CDR2 YFSETQ. CDR3 length: 15 residues. The V end was cut by 0 bases, the J end by 5 bases, with 11 bases between. The CDR3 DNA reads as TGCGCCAGCAGCTTGGCCGAGGGGAGGACCGGGGAGCTGTTTTTT. Translated, it gives CASSLAEGRTGELFF.

The chain is built from TRBV11-3 and TRBJ2-5, with D maybe TRBD1 (6 bases). The CDR3 sequence is 13 residues long. V dropped 4 bases and J dropped 5 bases, with 11 bases sitting between them. Germline lookup yields CDR1 SGHNT and CDR2 YENEEA. The CDR3 sequence is CASSSGVGETQYF. As DNA, the CDR3 is TGTGCCAGCAGCTCAGGGGTCGGGGAGACCCAGTACTTC.

The chain employs TRBV18 and TRBJ1-1; D is unresolved. This CDR3 contains 15 residues. With 0 bases removed from V and 4 bases from J, the gap between germline ends came to 12 bases. Germline CDR1 KGHSH, CDR2 LQKENI. CDR3: CASSPPASWLTEAFF. The CDR3 DNA follows: TGTGCCAGCTCACCACCCGCCAGCTGGCTCACTGAAGCTTTCTTT. Using reference TRBV18 and TRBJ1-1 for the parts outside the CDR3, the full variable domain is NAGVMQNPRHLVRRRGQEARLRCSPMKGHSHVYWYRQLPEEGLKFMVYLQKENIIDESGMPKERFSAEFPKEGPSILRIQQVVRGDSAAYFCASSPPASWLTEAFFGQGTRLTVV.

The CDR3: CATSRERQAEEQYF. The CDR3 DNA sequence: TGTGCCACCAGCAGAGAGAGACAGGCTGAGGAGCAGTACTTC. The rearrangement uses TRBV15 and TRBJ2-7, with a possible D match to TRBD1 (6 bases). CDR1 LNHNV and CDR2 YYDKDF come from the germline V gene (reference sequence). V lost 0 bases, J lost 7 bases, and 13 bases lay in between. CDR3 length equals 14 residues.

The rearrangement links TRBV28 to TRBJ2-3; D remains ambiguous. The V gene's germline CDR1 is MDHEN and CDR2 SYDVKM. Between the trimmed V and J ends, which lost 7 bases and 0 bases, there was a span of 17 bases. CDR3 length equals 16 residues. The CDR3 coding sequence is TGTGCCAGCAACCACAAGACATCTCCTAGCACAGATACGCAGTATTTT. This translates into CASNHKTSPSTDTQYF.

This clone was recorded only once. The V call is TRBV28, the J call TRBJ1-5; the D gene is possibly TRBD1 (6 bases). Per the germline V gene, CDR1 is MDHEN and CDR2 is SYDVKM. The CDR3 has 15 amino acids. Deletions cut 3 bases from V and 5 bases from J, with 14 bases between. CDR3 in amino acids: CASSFWGARDQPQHF. Here the CDR3 DNA reads TGTGCCAGCAGTTTTTGGGGGGCACGCGATCAGCCCCAGCATTTT.

The chain carries TRBV6-2 or TRBV6-3 and TRBJ1-2, with D possibly matching TRBD1 (5 bases). Trimming cost V 0 bases and J 4 bases, with 12 bases left between them. Germline CDR1 reads MNHEY; CDR2 reads SVGEGT. CDR3 length: 15 amino acids. In nucleotides, the CDR3 is TGTGCCAGCAGTTACTCGGGGCAGGGAGGCTATGGCTACACCTTC. Amino acids: CASSYSGQGGYGYTF.

This chain connects TRBV15 to TRBJ2-1, with TRBD2 identical over 8 bases. The junction had 11 bases not matched to a gene; V was cut back by 4 bases and J by 6 bases. This CDR3 has 16 residues. From germline, CDR1 is LNHNV and CDR2 YYDKDF (reference sequence). CDR3 region: CATSTGPSGSGNEQFF. Written as DNA, the CDR3 is TGTGCCACCAGCACAGGACCGAGCGGGAGCGGCAATGAGCAGTTCTTC.

This clone has only one observation. The CDR3 region is CSASQNTEAFF. The CDR3 DNA follows: TGCAGTGCTAGTCAGAACACTGAAGCTTTCTTT. The chain links TRBV20-1 to TRBJ1-1; D uncertain. The V gene lost 3 bases and the J gene lost 1 base, with 3 bases spanning the gap. The CDR3 runs 11 residues. Looked up from germline, CDR1 is DFQATT and CDR2 is SNEGSKA (reference sequence).

This chain uses TRBV4-1 with TRBJ1-1, with a possible D match to TRBD1 (5 bases). Germline V CDR1 and CDR2: MGHRA, YSYEKL. The CDR3 totals 18 residues. Trimming removed 0 bases at V and 5 bases at J, with 22 bases between. This chain's CDR3 is CASSQDESLGSPGTEAFF. The CDR3 DNA sequence: TGCGCCAGCAGCCAAGACGAGTCCTTGGGATCTCCAGGGACTGAAGCTTTCTTT.

The chain carries TRBV6-6 and TRBJ2-1; D is perhaps TRBD1 (6 bases). Trimming shortened V by 5 bases and J by 5 bases, and 13 bases separated the two germline ends. Germline-derived CDR1 and CDR2 are MNHNY and SVGAGI (reference sequence). The CDR3 runs 14 residues. CDR3 in DNA: TGTGCCAGCAGTGACTACCGGGACAACAATGAGCAGTTCTTC. This gives the protein CASSDYRDNNEQFF.

V gene TRBV28 combines with J gene TRBJ2-2; 13 bases agree with TRBD2. CDR1 is MDHEN and CDR2 is SYDVKM in the germline V gene. V trimming: 4 bases; J trimming: 6 bases; junction bases outside the gene matches: 5. This CDR3 is built from 16 residues. CDR3 sequence (DNA): TGTGCCAGCAGTTGGACTAGCGGGAGTTTAGCCGGGGAGCTGTTTTTT. It codes for CASSWTSGSLAGELFF.

V is TRBV15 and J is TRBJ1-2; no firm D call. Trimming stripped 5 bases from V and 2 bases from J, with 9 bases between. Germline V gene data show CDR1 as LNHNV and CDR2 as YYDKDF (reference sequence). The CDR3 extends over 13 amino acids. The CDR3 sequence: CATSDDLNYGYTF. In nucleotides, the CDR3 is TGTGCCACCAGCGACGACCTGAACTATGGCTACACCTTC.

V is TRBV27 and J is TRBJ1-6, with D unclear. The V and J ends lost 6 bases and 7 bases respectively, with 19 bases between them. The CDR3 spans 16 residues. Germline CDR1 and CDR2: MNHEY and SMNVEV (reference sequence). The CDR3 nucleotides are TGTGCCAGCAGCTCTGGACCGACGGTGGGGAATTCACCCCTCCACTTT. Its translation is CASSSGPTVGNSPLHF.

The rearrangement uses TRBV6-5 and TRBJ1-1; tentatively, D is TRBD1 (5 bases). This CDR3 has 15 amino acids. The V gene lost 5 bases and the J gene lost 4 bases, with 17 bases spanning the gap. CDR1 MNHEY and CDR2 SVGAGI come from the germline V gene. CDR3 sequence (DNA): TGTGCCAGCAGTCTTGACAGAGATTGGGGCACTGAAGCTTTCTTT. The encoded protein is CASSLDRDWGTEAFF.

The J gene is TRBJ2-5, the V gene TRBV29-1; D possibly corresponds to TRBD1 (6 bases). This CDR3 has 16 amino acids. Trimming took off 0 bases at V and 5 bases at J, with 19 bases between the two ends. Germline CDR1 SQVTM, CDR2 ANQGSEA. The DNA for the CDR3 is TGCAGCGTTGAAGATTTCGGACAGTTAAAGGATGAGACCCAGTACTTC. This translates into CSVEDFGQLKDETQYF.

This clone occurred once. The chain is built from TRBV19 and TRBJ1-1; 7 bases align to TRBD1. The V gene end was trimmed by 3 bases and the J gene end by 0 bases; junction bases not matched to a gene: 1. Germline V gene lookup returns CDR1 LNHDA and CDR2 SQIVND (reference sequence). CDR3 length: 14 residues. DNA of the CDR3: TGTGCCAGTAGTATTGGGACAGTGAACACTGAAGCTTTCTTT. Protein product: CASSIGTVNTEAFF.

The chain combines TRBV20-1 with TRBJ2-1; D call uncertain. The V and J ends lost 3 bases and 6 bases respectively, with 9 bases between them. This CDR3 is 12 amino acids long. The germline CDR1 and CDR2 sequences are DFQATT and SNEGSKA (reference sequence). CDR3 sequence: CSASGNGNEQFF. CDR3 nucleotide sequence: TGCAGTGCTAGTGGGAACGGCAATGAGCAGTTCTTC.